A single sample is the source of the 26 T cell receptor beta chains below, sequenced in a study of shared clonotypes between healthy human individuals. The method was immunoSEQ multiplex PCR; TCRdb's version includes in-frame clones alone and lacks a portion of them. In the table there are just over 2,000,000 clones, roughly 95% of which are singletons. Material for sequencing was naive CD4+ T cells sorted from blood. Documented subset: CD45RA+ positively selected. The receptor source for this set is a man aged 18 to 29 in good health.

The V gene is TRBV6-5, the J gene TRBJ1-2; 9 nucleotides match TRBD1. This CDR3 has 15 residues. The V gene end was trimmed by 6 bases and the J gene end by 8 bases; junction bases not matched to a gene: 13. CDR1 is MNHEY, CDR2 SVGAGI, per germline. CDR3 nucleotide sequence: TGTGCCAGCAGCTCCGACAGGGGGGGGCCCCGCGGCTACACCTTC. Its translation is CASSSDRGGPRGYTF.

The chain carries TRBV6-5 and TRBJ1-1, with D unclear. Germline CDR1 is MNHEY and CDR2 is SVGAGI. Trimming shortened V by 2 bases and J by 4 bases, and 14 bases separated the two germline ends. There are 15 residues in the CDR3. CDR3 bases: TGTGCCAGCAGTTACCATGGTGGGAGCGTCACTGAAGCTTTCTTT. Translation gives CASSYHGGSVTEAFF.

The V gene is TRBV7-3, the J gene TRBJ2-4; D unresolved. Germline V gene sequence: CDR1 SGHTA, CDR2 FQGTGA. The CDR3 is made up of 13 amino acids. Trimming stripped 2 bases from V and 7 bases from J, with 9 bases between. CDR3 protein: CASSLLQGNIQYF. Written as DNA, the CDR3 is TGTGCCAGCAGCTTACTCCAAGGGAACATTCAGTACTTC.

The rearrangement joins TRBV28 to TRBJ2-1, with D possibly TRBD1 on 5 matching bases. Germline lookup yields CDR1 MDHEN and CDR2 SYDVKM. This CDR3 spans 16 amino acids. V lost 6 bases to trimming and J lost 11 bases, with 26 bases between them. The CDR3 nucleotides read TGTGCCAGCAGCTCTAATGGGGCAGTTCGTAATGCCAAGCAGTTCTTC. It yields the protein CASSSNGAVRNAKQFF. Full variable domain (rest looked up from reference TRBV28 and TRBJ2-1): DVKVTQSSRYLVKRTGEKVFLECVQDMDHENMFWYRQDPGLGLRLIYFSYDVKMKEKGDIPEGYSVSREKKERFSLILESASTNQTSMYLCASSSNGAVRNAKQFFGPGTRLTVL.

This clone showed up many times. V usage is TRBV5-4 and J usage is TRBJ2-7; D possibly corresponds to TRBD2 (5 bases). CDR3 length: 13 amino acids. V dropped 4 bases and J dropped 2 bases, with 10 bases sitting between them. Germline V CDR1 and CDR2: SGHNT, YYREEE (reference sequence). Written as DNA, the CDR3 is TGTGCCAGCAGCCGTAGCGTTCCCTACGAGCAGTACTTC. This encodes CASSRSVPYEQYF.

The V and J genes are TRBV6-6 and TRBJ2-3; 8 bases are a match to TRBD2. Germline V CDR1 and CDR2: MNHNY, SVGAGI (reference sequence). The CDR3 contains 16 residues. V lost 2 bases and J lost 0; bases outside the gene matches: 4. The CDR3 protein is CASSYPLAGSTDTQYF. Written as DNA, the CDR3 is TGTGCCAGCAGTTACCCTTTAGCGGGGAGCACAGATACGCAGTATTTT.

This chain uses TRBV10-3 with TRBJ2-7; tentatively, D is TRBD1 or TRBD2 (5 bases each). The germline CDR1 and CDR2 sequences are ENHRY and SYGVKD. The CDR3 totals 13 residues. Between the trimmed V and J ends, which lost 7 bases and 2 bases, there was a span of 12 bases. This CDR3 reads CAIMGEGAYEQYF. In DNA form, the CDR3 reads TGTGCCATCATGGGGGAAGGGGCCTACGAGCAGTACTTC.

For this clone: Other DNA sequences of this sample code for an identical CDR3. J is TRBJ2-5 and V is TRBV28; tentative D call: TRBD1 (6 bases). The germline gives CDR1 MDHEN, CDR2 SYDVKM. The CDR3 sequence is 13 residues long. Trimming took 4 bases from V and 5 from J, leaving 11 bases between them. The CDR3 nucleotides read TGTGCCAGCAGTTCGTACAGGGAGGAGACCCAGTACTTC. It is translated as CASSSYREETQYF. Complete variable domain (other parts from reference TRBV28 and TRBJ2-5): DVKVTQSSRYLVKRTGEKVFLECVQDMDHENMFWYRQDPGLGLRLIYFSYDVKMKEKGDIPEGYSVSREKKERFSLILESASTNQTSMYLCASSSYREETQYFGPGTRLLVL.

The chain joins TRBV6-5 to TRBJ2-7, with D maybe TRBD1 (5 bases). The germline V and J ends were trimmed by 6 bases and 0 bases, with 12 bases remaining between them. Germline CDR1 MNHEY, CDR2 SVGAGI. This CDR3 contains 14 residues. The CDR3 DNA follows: TGTGCCAGCAGACGGAGACAGCTCTCCTACGAGCAGTACTTC. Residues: CASRRRQLSYEQYF.

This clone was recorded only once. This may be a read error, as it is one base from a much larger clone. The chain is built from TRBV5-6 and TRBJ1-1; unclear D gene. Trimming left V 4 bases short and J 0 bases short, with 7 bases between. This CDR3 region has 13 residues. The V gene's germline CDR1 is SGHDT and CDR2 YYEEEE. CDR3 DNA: TGTGCCAGCAGCCCCAGAGTGAACACTGAAGCTTTCTTT. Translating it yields CASSPRVNTEAFF.

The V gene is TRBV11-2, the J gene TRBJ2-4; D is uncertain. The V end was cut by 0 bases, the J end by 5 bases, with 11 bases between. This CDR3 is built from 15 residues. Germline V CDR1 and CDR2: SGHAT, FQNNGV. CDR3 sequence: CASSLDSGRENIQYF. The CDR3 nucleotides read TGTGCCAGCAGCTTAGATTCCGGACGGGAAAACATTCAGTACTTC. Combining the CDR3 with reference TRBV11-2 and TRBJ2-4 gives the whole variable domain EAGVAQSPRYKIIEKRQSVAFWCNPISGHATLYWYQQILGQGPKLLIQFQNNGVVDDSQLPKDRFSAERLKGVDSTLKIQPAKLEDSAVYLCASSLDSGRENIQYFGAGTRLSVL.

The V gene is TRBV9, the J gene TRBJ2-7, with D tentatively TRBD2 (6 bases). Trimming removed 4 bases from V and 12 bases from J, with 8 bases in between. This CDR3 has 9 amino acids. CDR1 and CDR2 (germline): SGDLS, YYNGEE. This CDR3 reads CASSLGRYF. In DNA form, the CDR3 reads TGTGCCAGCAGCCTCGGGAGGTACTTC.

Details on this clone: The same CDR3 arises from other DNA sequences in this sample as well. CDR3 DNA: TGTGCCAGCTCCCCGCCGGGACTAGCGGGGGGGAATGAGCAGTTCTTC. Protein sequence: CASSPPGLAGGNEQFF. The V call is TRBV18, the J call TRBJ2-1; 16 bases map to TRBD2. V was pared by 6 bases and J by 7 bases, with 6 bases of the junction left unmatched. CDR3 size: 16 residues. Germline values: CDR1 KGHSH, CDR2 LQKENI. Full variable domain (rest looked up from reference TRBV18 and TRBJ2-1): NAGVMQNPRHLVRRRGQEARLRCSPMKGHSHVYWYRQLPEEGLKFMVYLQKENIIDESGMPKERFSAEFPKEGPSILRIQQVVRGDSAAYFCASSPPGLAGGNEQFFGPGTRLTVL.

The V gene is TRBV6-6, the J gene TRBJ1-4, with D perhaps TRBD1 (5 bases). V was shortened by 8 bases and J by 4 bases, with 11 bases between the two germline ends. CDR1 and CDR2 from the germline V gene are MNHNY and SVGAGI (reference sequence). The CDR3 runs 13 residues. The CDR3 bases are TGTGCCAGCGTCGCAGGGAGTAATGAAAAACTGTTTTTT. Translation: CASVAGSNEKLFF.

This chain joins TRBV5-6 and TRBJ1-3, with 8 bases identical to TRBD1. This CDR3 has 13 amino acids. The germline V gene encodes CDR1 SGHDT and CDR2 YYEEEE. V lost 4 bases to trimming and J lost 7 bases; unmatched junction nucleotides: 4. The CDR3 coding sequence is TGTGCCAGCAGCGGGAACAGGGGGAACACCATATATTTT. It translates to CASSGNRGNTIYF.

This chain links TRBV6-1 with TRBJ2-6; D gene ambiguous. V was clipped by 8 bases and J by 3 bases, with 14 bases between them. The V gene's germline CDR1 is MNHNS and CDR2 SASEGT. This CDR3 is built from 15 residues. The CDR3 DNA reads TGTGCCAGCCGAGTTACTGTTCTTGGGGCCAACGTCCTGACTTTC. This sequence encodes CASRVTVLGANVLTF.

The CDR3 nucleotides read TGCAGCGTTGGGAACTTGGCTCTCAGCGAGCAGTACTTC. Its translation: CSVGNLALSEQYF. V usage is TRBV29-1 and J usage is TRBJ2-7; D uncertain. The CDR3 loop spans 13 amino acids. Trimming cost V 4 bases and J 6 bases, with 16 bases left between them. Germline assignment: CDR1 SQVTM and CDR2 ANQGSEA.

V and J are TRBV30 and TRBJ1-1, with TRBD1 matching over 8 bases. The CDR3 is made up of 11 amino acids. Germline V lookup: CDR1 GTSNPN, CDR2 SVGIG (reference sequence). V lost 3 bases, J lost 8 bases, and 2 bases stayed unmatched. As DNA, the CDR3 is TGTGCCTGGAGCCGGGACAGGGAAGCTTTCTTT. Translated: CAWSRDREAFF. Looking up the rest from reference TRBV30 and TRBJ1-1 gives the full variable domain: SQTIHQWPATLVQPVGSPLSLECTVEGTSNPNLYWYRQAAGRGLQLLFYSVGIGQISSEVPQNLSASRPQDRQFILSSKKLLLSDSGFYLCAWSRDREAFFGQGTRLTVV.

CDR3 sequence (DNA): TGTGCCAGTAGTACTTTACAGGGGAGCTCCTACGAGCAGTACTTC. It codes for CASSTLQGSSYEQYF. The rearrangement links TRBV19 to TRBJ2-7; 7 bases align to TRBD1. The CDR3 runs to 15 residues. After removal of 4 bases from V and 0 bases from J, the junction contained 6 bases not matched to a gene. From germline, CDR1 is LNHDA and CDR2 SQIVND (reference sequence).

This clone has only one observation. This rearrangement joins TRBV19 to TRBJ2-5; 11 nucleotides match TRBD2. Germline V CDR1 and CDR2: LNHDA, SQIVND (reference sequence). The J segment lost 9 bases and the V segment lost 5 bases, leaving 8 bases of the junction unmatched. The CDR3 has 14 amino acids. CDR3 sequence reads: CASSSPTSGVPQYF. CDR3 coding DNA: TGTGCCAGTAGTTCCCCGACTAGCGGGGTCCCCCAGTACTTC.

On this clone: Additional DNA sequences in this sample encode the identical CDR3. CDR3 nucleotides: TGTGCCAGCCGCGGCCCCTCCTACAATGAGCAGTTCTTC. As protein: CASRGPSYNEQFF. The J gene is TRBJ2-1, the V gene TRBV6-1; D is undetermined. The CDR3 has 13 amino acids. Trimming removed 8 bases from V and 0 bases from J, with 8 bases in between. Germline V CDR1 and CDR2: MNHNS, SASEGT.

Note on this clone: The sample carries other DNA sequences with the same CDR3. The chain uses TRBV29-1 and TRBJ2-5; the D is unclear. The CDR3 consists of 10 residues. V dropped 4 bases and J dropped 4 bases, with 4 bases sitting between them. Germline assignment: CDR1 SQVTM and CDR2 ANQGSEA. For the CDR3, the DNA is TGCAGCGTTGTGGGAGAGACCCAGTACTTC. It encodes CSVVGETQYF.

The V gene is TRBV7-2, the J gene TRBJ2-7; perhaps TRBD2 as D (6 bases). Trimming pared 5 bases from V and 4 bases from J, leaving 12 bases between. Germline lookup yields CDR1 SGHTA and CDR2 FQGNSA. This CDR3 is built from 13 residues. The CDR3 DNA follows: TGTGCCAGCAGCCCGGGACTGCGATACGAGCAGTACTTC. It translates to CASSPGLRYEQYF.

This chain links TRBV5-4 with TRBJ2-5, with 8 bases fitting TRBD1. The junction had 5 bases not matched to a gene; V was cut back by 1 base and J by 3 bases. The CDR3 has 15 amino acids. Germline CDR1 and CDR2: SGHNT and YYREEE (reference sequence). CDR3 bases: TGTGCCAGCAGCTTGCCCAGGGGGCAGGAAGAGACCCAGTACTTC. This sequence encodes CASSLPRGQEETQYF.

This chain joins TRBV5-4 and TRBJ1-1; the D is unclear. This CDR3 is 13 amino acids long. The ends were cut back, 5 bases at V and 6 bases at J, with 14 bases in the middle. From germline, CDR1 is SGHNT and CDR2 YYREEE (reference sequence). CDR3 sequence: CASRYSGGAEAFF. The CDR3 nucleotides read TGTGCCAGCAGATATTCAGGTGGCGCTGAAGCTTTCTTT.

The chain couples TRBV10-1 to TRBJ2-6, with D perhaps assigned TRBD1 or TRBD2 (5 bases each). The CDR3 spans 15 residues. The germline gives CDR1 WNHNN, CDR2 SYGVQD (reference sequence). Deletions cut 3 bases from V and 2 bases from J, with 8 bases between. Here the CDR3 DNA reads TGCGCCAGCAGTGATGGGGGAGCTGGGGCCAACGTCCTGACTTTC. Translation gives CASSDGGAGANVLTF.